These 12 T cell receptor beta chains were all obtained from the same sample, sequenced in a study of PD-1 blockade in classical Hodgkin lymphoma. The sample's time point: cycle 4 day 1 (C4D1), after 6 weeks of nivolumab. There was relapse after autologous stem cell transplantation in every patient, and there was variation in brentuximab vedotin exposure. Assay used: immunoSEQ multiplex PCR; TCRdb lists only in-frame clones, some missing. The table has roughly 20,000 clones, about 73% seen once. Here the sequenced sample was peripheral blood mononuclear cells (PBMCs), taken before the fourth cycle of nivolumab. Receptors were obtained from a human donor with classical Hodgkin lymphoma.

The chain is built from TRBV9 and TRBJ1-5; D is perhaps TRBD1 (6 bases). There are 14 residues in the CDR3. V lost 4 bases, J lost 3 bases, and 11 bases lay in between. Looked up from germline, CDR1 is SGDLS and CDR2 is YYNGEE. CDR3 protein: CASSFGQNNQPQHF. The CDR3 DNA reads TGTGCCAGCAGCTTCGGACAGAACAATCAGCCCCAGCATTTT.

This chain links TRBV5-1 with TRBJ1-2, with TRBD1 matching 9 bases. From germline, CDR1 is SGHRS and CDR2 YFSETQ. CDR3 length: 14 amino acids. The V and J ends lost 4 bases and 7 bases, in that order; junction bases with no gene match: 8. The CDR3 loop is CASSQRTGEGGYTF. The CDR3 DNA follows: TGCGCCAGCAGCCAAAGGACAGGGGAGGGTGGCTACACCTTC. Complete variable domain (other parts from reference TRBV5-1 and TRBJ1-2): KAGVTQTPRYLIKTRGQQVTLSCSPISGHRSVSWYQQTPGQGLQFLFEYFSETQRNKGNFPGRFSGRQFSNSRSEMNVSTLELGDSALYLCASSQRTGEGGYTFGSGTRLTVV.

This CDR3 is CAIRRGQTTEAFF. The CDR3 bases are TGTGCCATCAGACGGGGACAAACCACTGAAGCTTTCTTT. The rearrangement links TRBV10-3 to TRBJ1-1, with a tentative D call TRBD1 (6 bases). The CDR3 runs to 13 residues. V lost 6 bases, J lost 4 bases, and 12 bases lay in between. From germline, CDR1 is ENHRY and CDR2 SYGVKD.

The chain uses TRBV5-4 and TRBJ1-4, with D possibly TRBD1 on 5 matching bases. Germline V gene sequence: CDR1 SGHNT, CDR2 YYREEE (reference sequence). V lost 0 bases to trimming and J lost 3 bases, with 9 bases between them. This CDR3 is 15 amino acids long. The CDR3 loop reads CASSLEGMPNEKLFF. The CDR3 DNA is TGTGCCAGCAGCTTGGAGGGGATGCCTAATGAAAAACTGTTTTTT.

CDR3 coding DNA: TGTGCCAGCAGCCCAACCCAGGGATTTTCGGGCTACGAGCAGTACTTC. Translation: CASSPTQGFSGYEQYF. This chain links TRBV7-9 with TRBJ2-7, with a possible D match to TRBD1 (5 bases). The CDR3 sequence is 16 residues long. Looked up from germline, CDR1 is SEHNR and CDR2 is FQNEAQ (reference sequence). The V and J ends lost 5 bases and 3 bases respectively, with 20 bases between them.

The chain recombines TRBV6-5 with TRBJ1-1; D gene unclear. Germline values: CDR1 MNHEY, CDR2 SVGAGI. V shed 2 bases and J shed 1 base, with 11 bases lying between them. There are 15 residues in the CDR3. CDR3 region: CASSYEVGRNTEAFF. DNA of the CDR3: TGTGCCAGCAGTTACGAAGTAGGGAGGAACACTGAAGCTTTCTTT.

This rearrangement joins TRBV4-2 to TRBJ2-3, with TRBD2 matching 13 bases. This CDR3 is 17 amino acids long. Germline loops: CDR1 LGHNA, CDR2 YNFKEQ. The V gene end was trimmed by 4 bases and the J gene end by 0 bases; junction bases not matched to a gene: 4. The CDR3 nucleotides are TGTGCCAGCAGCCGGGGACTAGCGGGAACTAGCACAGATACGCAGTATTTT. Protein sequence: CASSRGLAGTSTDTQYF.

This sequence joins TRBV19 and TRBJ2-1; 12 nucleotides align to TRBD2. This CDR3 region has 18 residues. Germline V gene lookup returns CDR1 LNHDA and CDR2 SQIVND (reference sequence). V shed 4 bases, J shed 7 bases, and the junction held 14 bases outside the gene matches. CDR3: CASSRAGLGLAGRNEQFF. The CDR3 nucleotides read TGTGCCAGTAGTAGGGCCGGGTTAGGACTAGCGGGACGGAATGAGCAGTTCTTC.

The chain is built from TRBV11-2 and TRBJ2-7; 7 bases agree with TRBD2. The J segment lost 3 bases and the V segment lost 1 base, leaving 12 bases of the junction unmatched. The CDR3 contains 17 residues. Germline lookup yields CDR1 SGHAT and CDR2 FQNNGV. Here the CDR3 reads CASSLGGRASGFYEQYF. CDR3 DNA: TGTGCCAGCAGCTTAGGGGGCCGGGCTAGCGGCTTCTACGAGCAGTACTTC.

The chain links TRBV10-3 to TRBJ2-3; D is possibly TRBD1 or TRBD2 (5 bases each). Germline V lookup: CDR1 ENHRY, CDR2 SYGVKD. With 6 bases removed from V and 2 bases from J, the gap between germline ends came to 12 bases. The CDR3 loop spans 14 amino acids. The CDR3 sequence: CAIRGELTTDTQYF. CDR3 in DNA: TGTGCCATCAGGGGGGAGCTAACCACAGATACGCAGTATTTT.

V gene TRBV4-2 combines with J gene TRBJ2-1, with D maybe TRBD2 (6 bases). The CDR3 is 17 amino acids. Germline lookup yields CDR1 LGHNA and CDR2 YNFKEQ. Trimming shortened V by 0 bases and J by 0 bases, and 12 bases separated the two germline ends. The CDR3 loop is CASSQDWEVYSYNEQFF. The DNA of the CDR3 is TGTGCCAGCAGCCAAGATTGGGAGGTCTACTCCTACAATGAGCAGTTCTTC.

The chain joins TRBV7-2 to TRBJ2-7; TRBD1 aligns across 7 bases. Germline-derived CDR1 and CDR2 are SGHTA and FQGNSA. The CDR3 totals 15 residues. The V gene end was trimmed by 4 bases and the J gene end by 0 bases; junction bases not matched to a gene: 6. The CDR3 region has the DNA TGTGCCAGCAGCTCCTCCGGGACAGTCTCCTACGAGCAGTACTTC. Its translation is CASSSSGTVSYEQYF.